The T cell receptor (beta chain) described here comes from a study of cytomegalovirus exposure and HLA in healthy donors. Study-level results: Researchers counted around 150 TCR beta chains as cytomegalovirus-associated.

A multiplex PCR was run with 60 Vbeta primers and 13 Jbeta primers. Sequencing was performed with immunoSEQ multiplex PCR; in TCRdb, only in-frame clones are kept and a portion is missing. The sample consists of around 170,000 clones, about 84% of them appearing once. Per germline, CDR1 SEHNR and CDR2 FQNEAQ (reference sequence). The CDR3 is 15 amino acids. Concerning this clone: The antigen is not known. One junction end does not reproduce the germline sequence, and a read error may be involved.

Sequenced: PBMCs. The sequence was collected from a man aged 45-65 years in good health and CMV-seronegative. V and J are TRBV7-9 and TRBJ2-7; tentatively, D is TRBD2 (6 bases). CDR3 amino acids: CSSSLAPGSSYEQYF. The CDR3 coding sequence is TGTTCCAGCAGCTTAGCGCCCGGGAGTAGCTACGAGCAGTACTTC.